One sample yielded the 2 T cell receptor beta chains listed below, sequenced in a study of blood T cell repertoires in COVID-19. The assay was immunoSEQ multiplex PCR, and TCRdb's table has in-frame clones only and misses some. The sample comprises roughly 290,000 clones, roughly nine tenths of which are singletons, and roughly 6.3% rests with the top ten. The sequencing sample was made of PBMCs or T cells enriched from blood (not recorded which). The receptors here all came from a middle-aged woman who had recovered from COVID-19.

The chain combines TRBV27 with TRBJ1-1, with 7 bases identical to TRBD1. Germline CDR1 MNHEY, CDR2 SMNVEV (reference sequence). V gave up 5 bases and J gave up 7 bases; unmatched junction bases: 16. The length of the CDR3 is 16 residues. CDR3 nucleotides: TGTGCCAGCAGTCCCTGGACAGGCCGAGAGGGACGTGAAGCTTTCTTT. It is translated as CASSPWTGREGREAFF.

The rearrangement uses TRBV27 and TRBJ1-6; D unclear. The CDR3 runs 16 residues. Germline V lookup: CDR1 MNHEY, CDR2 SMNVEV (reference sequence). The germline V and J ends were trimmed by 0 bases and 7 bases, with 13 bases remaining between them. This chain's CDR3 is CASSLSPKLANSPLHF. In nucleotides, the CDR3 is TGTGCCAGCAGTTTATCCCCAAAGTTAGCAAATTCACCCCTCCACTTT.